This entry features one T cell receptor (beta chain) sequence. The data were obtained in a study of cytomegalovirus exposure and HLA in healthy donors. Trimming removed 5 bases from V and 8 bases from J; junction bases left unmatched: 10. This CDR3 is 16 amino acids long. Germline values: CDR1 SGHTA, CDR2 FQGNSA. The PCR employed 60 Vbeta primers together with 13 Jbeta primers. Using immunoSEQ multiplex PCR, the repertoire was profiled, and TCRdb retains in-frame clones only, with some absent. This table has about 110,000 clones, approximately 80% appearing once. The specimen was PBMCs. This chain connects TRBV7-2 to TRBJ2-1, with TRBD2 identical over 12 bases. The origin of this receptor is an older woman in good health and CMV-seropositive. CDR3 amino acids: CASSALAGGPSDEQFF. In DNA form, the CDR3 reads TGTGCCAGCAGCGCCCTAGCGGGAGGGCCCAGCGATGAGCAGTTCTTC.